Sequencing of this T cell receptor beta chain was carried out in a study of human T cells and chemical hapten exposure (dated by TCRdb to about 2021). Looking at the study overall: Libraries were pooled for sequencing, and variation in per-sample TCR yields was attributed mainly to small differences in library volumes within the pool. This study followed changes in the peripheral blood TCR repertoire in vivo during primary and secondary sensitization of alopecia patients to the hapten diphenylcyclopropenone (DPC). From each blood RNA sample, both TCR alpha and TCR beta chains were sequenced. The paper as a whole reports these results and caveats: DPC sensitization did not change the number of TCRs with a frequency above 1 in 1000, and there was no evidence of changes in global repertoire structure. After repeated subsampling, changes were observed in the strength of the expansion versus patch-test correlation and in the threshold at which the correlation became significant.

The CDR3 numbers 13 residues from cysteine through phenylalanine. The sequence is cut down to CDR3 DNA, 39 bases in frame from base 1. The junction shows trimming of 6 bases on V and 5 bases on J, plus 13 bases between the germline ends. This clonotype was seen repeatedly, ten times or more. The specificity of this receptor is unknown. Base quality data are lacking; no much larger clone is found one base away. Libraries were made using 5' RACE. TCRdb names Illumina MiSeq as the instrument used. During library preparation, unique molecular identifiers were attached to individual cDNA molecules so that TCRs could be counted in a quantitative, reproducible way. In the source study's methods: Samples had a median of roughly 87,000 TCRs, with a range from about 23,224 to 750,000. V, J and CDR3 annotation of the TCR reads was carried out using the Decombinator software suite. For the PS versus PT1 abundance plots, all samples were subsampled to the same number of TCRs (28,000). TCRs were defined as expanded if absent before sensitization and observed at least eight times at the 2-week time point. The raw public reads went through TCRdb reprocessing: fastp at Q25, MiXCR clone calling, in-frame beta chains kept. Rows with a matching CDR3 protein are joined into one entry that keeps the most common DNA and genes. The V and J calls were determined by TCRdb, not by the authors. Present in this sample are 120,000 to 150,000 distinct CDR3 sequences, 4.1% of which were seen just once. The ten largest clones take up under 1.5% of the sample.

Total RNA was extracted from unfractionated whole blood collected in Tempus Blood RNA tubes. Four or five healthy volunteers acted as controls for TCR sequencing and had blood drawn at day 0, 2 weeks and 6 weeks. The chain joins TRBV12-3 or TRBV12-4 to TRBJ2-5; the D region possibly corresponds to TRBD1 (5 bases align). The clonotype was recovered from a female donor in good health. DNA sequence: TGTGCCAGCAGCAACCTAGGGGTGGAGACCCAGTACTTC. This is translated as CASSNLGVETQYF.